This TCR beta chain was captured by sequencing in a study of blood T cell repertoires in COVID-19. Study details: Acute-phase and convalescent COVID-19 samples originated in the United States, Italy and Spain.

Sequencing was performed with immunoSEQ multiplex PCR; in TCRdb, only in-frame clones are kept and a portion is missing. The data contain more than 200,000 clones, roughly 84% of them singletons. V was shortened by 3 bases and J by 7 bases, with 12 bases between the two germline ends. The CDR3 is made up of 13 amino acids. CDR1 and CDR2 from the germline V gene are MNHEY and SMNVEV (reference sequence). The sequenced sample was peripheral blood. The chain is built from TRBV27 and TRBJ1-2, with D perhaps matching TRBD1 (6 bases). This TCR was sampled from a man aged 35-49 years with acute or convalescent COVID-19. The CDR3 loop is CASSFRDIRGYTF. The DNA of the CDR3 is TGTGCCAGCAGTTTTCGGGACATCCGTGGCTACACCTTC.